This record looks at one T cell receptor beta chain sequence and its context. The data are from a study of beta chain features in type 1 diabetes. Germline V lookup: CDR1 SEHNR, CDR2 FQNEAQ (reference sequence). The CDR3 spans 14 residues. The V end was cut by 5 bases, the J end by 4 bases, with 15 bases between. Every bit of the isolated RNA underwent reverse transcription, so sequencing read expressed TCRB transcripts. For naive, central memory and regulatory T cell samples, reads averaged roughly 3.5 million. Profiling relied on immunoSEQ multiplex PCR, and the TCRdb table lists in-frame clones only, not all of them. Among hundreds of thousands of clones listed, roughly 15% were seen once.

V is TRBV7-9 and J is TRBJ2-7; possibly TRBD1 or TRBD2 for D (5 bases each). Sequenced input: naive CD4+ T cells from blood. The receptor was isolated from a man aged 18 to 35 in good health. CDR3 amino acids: CASSPTGRAYEQYF. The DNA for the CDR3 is TGTGCCAGCAGCCCGACGGGACGGGCATACGAGCAGTACTTC. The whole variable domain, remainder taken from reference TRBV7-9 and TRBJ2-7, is DTGVSQNPRHKITKRGQNVTFRCDPISEHNRLYWYRQTLGQGPEFLTYFQNEAQLEKSRLLSDRFSAERPKGSFSTLEIQRTEQGDSAMYLCASSPTGRAYEQYFGPGTRLTVT.